Each of the 19 T cell receptor beta chains below was sequenced from the same sample in a study of regulatory T cells in long-lasting Graves disease. Building the TCR beta libraries relied on iRepertoire HTBI primers, and CDR3 regions underwent Arm-PCR. TCRdb re-analysed the multiplex PCR reads in MiXCR, keeping a single row per CDR3 protein. This table holds about 290,000 distinct CDR3 sequences, around 21% found once. Time point given: persistent/refractory GD, antithyroid drugs over 5 years with positive TRAb. RNA extracted from PBMCs served as the sequencing template. Source: peripheral blood mononuclear cells (PBMCs), taken when the disease was refractory, from a patient treated with antithyroid drugs. Receptors were obtained from a female donor with Graves disease.

This clonotype was seen more than once but under ten times. The gene calls are TRBV6-1 and TRBJ2-2; D not certain. The germline CDR1 and CDR2 sequences are MNHNS and SASEGT. V was clipped by 6 bases and J by 4 bases, with 12 bases between them. There are 14 residues in the CDR3. The CDR3 sequence is CASSLGSPTGELFF. DNA of the CDR3: TGTGCCAGCAGCCTAGGGTCCCCCACCGGGGAGCTGTTTTTT.

This sequence joins TRBV11-2 and TRBJ2-1; TRBD2 agrees at 12 bases. The J segment lost 6 bases and the V segment lost 3 bases, leaving 3 bases of the junction unmatched. The CDR3 runs to 15 residues. Looked up from germline, CDR1 is SGHAT and CDR2 is FQNNGV. CDR3 sequence reads: CASSFRLAGANEQFF. CDR3 sequence (DNA): TGTGCCAGCAGCTTCCGACTAGCGGGAGCCAATGAGCAGTTCTTC.

This clonotype turned up a few times. This chain connects TRBV6-1 to TRBJ2-3, with 11 bases fitting TRBD2. From germline, CDR1 is MNHNS and CDR2 SASEGT. The CDR3 has 16 residues. After removal of 8 bases from V and 1 base from J, the junction contained 8 bases not matched to a gene. The CDR3 bases are TGTGCCAGCTCTTACGGGACTAGCGGAGGCACAGATACGCAGTATTTT. Translation: CASSYGTSGGTDTQYF.

This clonotype came up many times. The chain combines TRBV28 with TRBJ1-6, with TRBD1 as a possible D gene (5 bases). Germline V gene sequence: CDR1 MDHEN, CDR2 SYDVKM. The CDR3 loop spans 15 amino acids. The V end lost 6 bases, the J end lost 8 bases, and 17 bases lay between the germline ends. This chain's CDR3 is CASRSGGSADSPLHF. CDR3 nucleotides: TGTGCCAGCAGGTCCGGGGGATCGGCGGATTCACCCCTCCACTTT.

Many counts were recorded for this clonotype. The chain combines TRBV20-1 with TRBJ2-7; TRBD2 aligns across 9 bases. V lost 6 bases to trimming and J lost 2 bases; unmatched junction nucleotides: 11. Germline CDR1 and CDR2: DFQATT and SNEGSKA (reference sequence). The CDR3 consists of 15 residues. The CDR3 sequence is CSAEEWTSETYEQYF. DNA for the CDR3: TGCAGTGCCGAGGAATGGACTAGCGAGACCTACGAGCAGTACTTC.

At least ten counts were recorded for this clonotype. V is TRBV20-1 and J is TRBJ1-6, with D hard to call. V was pared by 5 bases and J by 6 bases, with 14 bases between. The V gene's germline CDR1 is DFQATT and CDR2 SNEGSKA (reference sequence). This CDR3 has 14 amino acids. The CDR3 protein is CSADDRMGNSPLHF. CDR3 bases: TGCAGTGCTGATGATAGAATGGGTAATTCACCCCTCCACTTT.

As for this clonotype: This may arise from a read error, as a much more abundant clone is one base away. The conserved closing phenylalanine or tryptophan is absent in this CDR3, likely reflecting a read error. The V gene is TRBV3-1, the J gene TRBJ1-1; the D is unclear. The V and J ends lost 4 bases and 1 base respectively, with 10 bases between them. CDR1 LGHDT and CDR2 YNNKEL come from the germline V gene (reference sequence). The CDR3 loop spans 14 amino acids. The CDR3 loop reads CASSPHAPNTEAFC. The CDR3 DNA follows: TGTGCCAGCAGCCCCCACGCACCGAACACTGAAGCTTTCTGT.

This clonotype was picked up many times. CDR3 DNA: TGTGCCAGCAGACCTGCGGGCCAGCCCCAGCATTTT. It codes for CASRPAGQPQHF. V usage is TRBV28 and J usage is TRBJ1-5; D not certain. The germline V gene encodes CDR1 MDHEN and CDR2 SYDVKM. This CDR3 has 12 residues. Trimming stripped 6 bases from V and 7 bases from J, with 10 bases between.

This sequence joins TRBV5-5 and TRBJ1-3; D ambiguous. Germline loops: CDR1 SGHKS, CDR2 YYEKEE (reference sequence). Trimming cost V 1 base and J 0 bases, with 17 bases left between them. CDR3 length equals 18 residues. CDR3 in amino acids: CASSLYSSALFSGNTIYF. CDR3 bases: TGTGCCAGCAGCTTGTACAGTTCTGCCCTGTTCTCTGGAAACACCATATATTTT.

This sequence joins TRBV20-1 and TRBJ2-7; D is ambiguous. Trimming stripped 1 base from V and 4 bases from J, with 14 bases between. This CDR3 region has 14 residues. From germline, CDR1 is DFQATT and CDR2 SNEGSKA (reference sequence). The CDR3 nucleotides read TGCAGTGCTAGAGGGAACCCAGTCAGGTACGAGCAGTACTTC. Encoded protein: CSARGNPVRYEQYF.

This clonotype was picked up many times. The V call is TRBV13, the J call TRBJ2-7; D is uncertain. Germline V CDR1 and CDR2: PRHDT, FYEKMQ (reference sequence). The CDR3 contains 14 residues. Trimming left V 1 base short and J 0 bases short, with 7 bases between. Written as DNA, the CDR3 is TGTGCCAGCAGCTTAGCGGCGAGCTCCTACGAGCAGTACTTC. It is translated as CASSLAASSYEQYF.

This chain connects TRBV29-1 to TRBJ2-7; weak D call: TRBD2 (6 bases). Germline loops: CDR1 SQVTM, CDR2 ANQGSEA. CDR3 length: 12 amino acids. V lost 3 bases and J lost 4, with 10 bases in between. DNA of the CDR3: TGCAGCGTTGAGACGGAGGGGTACGAGCAGTACTTC. It encodes CSVETEGYEQYF.

Regarding this clonotype: This may come from a read error, since a much larger clone is one base off. This chain connects TRBV10-3 to TRBJ1-4; 7 bases are a match to TRBD1. The CDR3 has 15 amino acids. Germline CDR1 reads ENHRY; CDR2 reads SYGVKD. The CDR3 bases are TGTGCCATCAGTGAGTCAGGAGACAGGGATGAAGAACTGTTTTTT. It is translated as CAISESGDRDEELFF.

This clonotype showed up many times. The CDR3, as DNA: TGTGCCAGCAGTTTATCCACCCCCTGGCTTGATGACCAGTACTTC. This gives the protein CASSLSTPWLDDQYF. The J gene is TRBJ2-5, the V gene TRBV27, with D unclear. The CDR3 spans 15 residues. Germline assignment: CDR1 MNHEY and CDR2 SMNVEV (reference sequence). V lost 0 bases to trimming and J lost 10 bases, with 18 bases between them.

The J gene is TRBJ1-1, the V gene TRBV15, with D tentatively TRBD1 (5 bases). The germline V gene encodes CDR1 LNHNV and CDR2 YYDKDF (reference sequence). This CDR3 has 16 amino acids. The germline V and J ends were trimmed by 5 bases and 1 base, with 17 bases remaining between them. For the CDR3, the DNA is TGTGCCACCAGCGACGGGGGGTTACGAGAGAACACTGAAGCTTTCTTT. Amino acid sequence: CATSDGGLRENTEAFF.

This clonotype occurred a few times. The rearrangement uses TRBV5-6 and TRBJ2-2, with 7 bases fitting TRBD2. After removal of 1 base from V and 5 bases from J, the junction contained 11 bases not matched to a gene. The CDR3 has 17 amino acids. Germline-derived CDR1 and CDR2 are SGHDT and YYEEEE. In nucleotides, the CDR3 is TGTGCCAGCAGCTTGAGGCCTAGCGGAGACCTGACCGGGGAGCTGTTTTTT. Amino acids: CASSLRPSGDLTGELFF.

CDR3 sequence (DNA): TGCAGTGGTCTCAGACAGGGGCTTACCTCAGGGCAGTACTTC. Translation gives CSGLRQGLTSGQYF. The V and J genes are TRBV20-1 and TRBJ2-7, with 8 bases that match TRBD1. The CDR3 runs 14 residues. Germline lookup yields CDR1 DFQATT and CDR2 SNEGSKA (reference sequence). J gave up 9 bases and V 7 bases, and 17 bases lay outside the gene matches.

J is TRBJ2-7 and V is TRBV28; 7 positions match TRBD1. The CDR3 runs to 16 residues. The V segment lost 4 bases and the J segment 2 bases; nucleotides outside the gene matches: 11. Germline V lookup: CDR1 MDHEN, CDR2 SYDVKM. The DNA for the CDR3 is TGTGCCAGCAGTTCAACTACCCGGGACAGACCCTACGAGCAGTACTTC. Translation gives CASSSTTRDRPYEQYF. The variable domain in full, completed from reference TRBV28 and TRBJ2-7, reads DVKVTQSSRYLVKRTGEKVFLECVQDMDHENMFWYRQDPGLGLRLIYFSYDVKMKEKGDIPEGYSVSREKKERFSLILESASTNQTSMYLCASSSTTRDRPYEQYFGPGTRLTVT.

This clonotype showed up many times. The J gene is TRBJ1-1, the V gene TRBV12-3 or TRBV12-4; no definite D call. Trimming removed 2 bases from V and 4 bases from J, with 11 bases in between. The CDR3 consists of 14 residues. The CDR3 nucleotides are TGTGCCAGCAGTTTATCAGCAAGAGGCACTGAAGCTTTCTTT. Its protein product is CASSLSARGTEAFF.